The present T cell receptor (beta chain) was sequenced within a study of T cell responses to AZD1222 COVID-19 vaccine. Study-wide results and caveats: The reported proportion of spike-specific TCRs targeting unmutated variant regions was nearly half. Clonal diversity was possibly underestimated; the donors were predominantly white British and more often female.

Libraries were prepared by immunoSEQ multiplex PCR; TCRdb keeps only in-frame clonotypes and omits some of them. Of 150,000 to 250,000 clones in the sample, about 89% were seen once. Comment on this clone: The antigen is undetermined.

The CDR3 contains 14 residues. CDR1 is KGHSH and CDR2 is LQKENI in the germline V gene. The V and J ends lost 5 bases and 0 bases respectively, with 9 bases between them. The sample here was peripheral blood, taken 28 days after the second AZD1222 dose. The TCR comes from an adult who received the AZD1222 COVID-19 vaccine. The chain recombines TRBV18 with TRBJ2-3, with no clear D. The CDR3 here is CASSDAASTDTQYF. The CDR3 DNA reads TGTGCCAGCTCAGATGCAGCTAGCACAGATACGCAGTATTTT.